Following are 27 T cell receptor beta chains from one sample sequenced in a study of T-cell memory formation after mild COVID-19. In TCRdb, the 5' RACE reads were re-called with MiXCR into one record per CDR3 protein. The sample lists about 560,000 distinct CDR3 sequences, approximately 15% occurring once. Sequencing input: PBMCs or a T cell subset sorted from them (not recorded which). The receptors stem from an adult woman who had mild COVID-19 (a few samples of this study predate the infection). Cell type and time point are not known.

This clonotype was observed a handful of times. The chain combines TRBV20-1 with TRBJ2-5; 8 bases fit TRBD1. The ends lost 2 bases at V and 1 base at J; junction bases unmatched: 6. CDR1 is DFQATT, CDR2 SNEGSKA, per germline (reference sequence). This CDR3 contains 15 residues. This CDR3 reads CSARMDRVGQETQYF. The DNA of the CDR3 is TGCAGTGCTAGAATGGACAGGGTGGGCCAAGAGACCCAGTACTTC.

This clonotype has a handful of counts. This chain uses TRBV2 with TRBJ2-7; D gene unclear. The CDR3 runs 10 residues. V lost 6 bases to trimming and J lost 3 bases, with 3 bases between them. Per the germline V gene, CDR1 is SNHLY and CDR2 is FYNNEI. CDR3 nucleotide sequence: TGTGCCAGCAGGCGCTACGAGCAGTACTTC. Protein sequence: CASRRYEQYF.

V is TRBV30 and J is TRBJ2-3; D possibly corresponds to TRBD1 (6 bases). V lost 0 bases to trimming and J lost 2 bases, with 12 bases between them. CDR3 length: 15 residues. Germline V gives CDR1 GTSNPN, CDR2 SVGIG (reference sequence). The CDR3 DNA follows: TGTGCCTGGAGTGTACCCAGGGGCAACACAGATACGCAGTATTTT. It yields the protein CAWSVPRGNTDTQYF. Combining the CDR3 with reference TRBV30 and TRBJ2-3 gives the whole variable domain SQTIHQWPATLVQPVGSPLSLECTVEGTSNPNLYWYRQAAGRGLQLLFYSVGIGQISSEVPQNLSASRPQDRQFILSSKKLLLSDSGFYLCAWSVPRGNTDTQYFGPGTRLTVL.

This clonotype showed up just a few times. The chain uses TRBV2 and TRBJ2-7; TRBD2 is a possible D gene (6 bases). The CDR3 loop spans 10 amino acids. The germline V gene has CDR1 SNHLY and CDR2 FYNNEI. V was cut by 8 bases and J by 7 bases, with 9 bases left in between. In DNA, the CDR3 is TGTGCCAGCGCTCGGGGGGAGCAGTACTTC. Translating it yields CASARGEQYF.

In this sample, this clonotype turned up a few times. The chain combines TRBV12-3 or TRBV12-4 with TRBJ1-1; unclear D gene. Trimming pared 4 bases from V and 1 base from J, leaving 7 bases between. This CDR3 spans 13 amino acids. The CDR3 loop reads CASSSAPNTEAFF. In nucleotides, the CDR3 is TGTGCCAGCAGTTCAGCCCCGAACACTGAAGCTTTCTTT.

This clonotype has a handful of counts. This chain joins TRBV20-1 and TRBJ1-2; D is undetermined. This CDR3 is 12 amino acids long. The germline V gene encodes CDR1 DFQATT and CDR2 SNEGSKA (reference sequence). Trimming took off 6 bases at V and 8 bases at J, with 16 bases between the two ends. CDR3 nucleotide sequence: TGCAGTGCACTCCGCCCCTCTGGCGGCTACACCTTC. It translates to CSALRPSGGYTF.

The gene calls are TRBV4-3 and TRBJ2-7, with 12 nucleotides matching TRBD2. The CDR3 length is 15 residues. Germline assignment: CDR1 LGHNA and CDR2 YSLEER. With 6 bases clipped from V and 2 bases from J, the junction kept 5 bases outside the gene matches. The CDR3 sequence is CASRFGLAGPYEQYF. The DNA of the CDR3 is TGCGCCAGCAGATTTGGACTAGCGGGACCCTACGAGCAGTACTTC.

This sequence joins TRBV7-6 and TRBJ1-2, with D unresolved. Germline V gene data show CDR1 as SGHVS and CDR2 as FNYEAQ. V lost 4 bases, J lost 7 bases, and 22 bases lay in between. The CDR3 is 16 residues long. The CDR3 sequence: CASSSTRGVGIGGYTF. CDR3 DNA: TGTGCCAGCAGCTCCACCCGGGGTGTCGGGATAGGTGGCTACACCTTC.

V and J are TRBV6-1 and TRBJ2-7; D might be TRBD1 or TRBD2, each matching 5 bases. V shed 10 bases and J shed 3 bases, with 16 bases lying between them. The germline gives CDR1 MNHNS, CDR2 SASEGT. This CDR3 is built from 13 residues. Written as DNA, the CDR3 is TGTGCCACCACCGGGACGCAGAACTACGAGCAGTACTTC. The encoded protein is CATTGTQNYEQYF.

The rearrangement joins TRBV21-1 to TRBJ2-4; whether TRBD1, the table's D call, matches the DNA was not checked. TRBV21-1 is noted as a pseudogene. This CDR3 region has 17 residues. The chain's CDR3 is CASSKGGGSPSKNIQYF. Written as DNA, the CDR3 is TGTGCCAGCAGCAAAGGGGGGGGATCCCCTTCCAAAAACATTCAGTACTTC.

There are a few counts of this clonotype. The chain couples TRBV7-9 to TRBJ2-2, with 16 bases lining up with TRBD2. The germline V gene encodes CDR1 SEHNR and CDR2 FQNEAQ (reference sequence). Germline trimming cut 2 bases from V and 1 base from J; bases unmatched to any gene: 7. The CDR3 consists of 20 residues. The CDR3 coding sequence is TGTGCCAGCAGCTTATCAGGGACTAGCGGGAGGGCGCGGAACACCGGGGAGCTGTTTTTT. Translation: CASSLSGTSGRARNTGELFF. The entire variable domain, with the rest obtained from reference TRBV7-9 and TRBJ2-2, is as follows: DTGVSQNPRHKITKRGQNVTFRCDPISEHNRLYWYRQTLGQGPEFLTYFQNEAQLEKSRLLSDRFSAERPKGSFSTLEIQRTEQGDSAMYLCASSLSGTSGRARNTGELFFGEGSRLTVL.

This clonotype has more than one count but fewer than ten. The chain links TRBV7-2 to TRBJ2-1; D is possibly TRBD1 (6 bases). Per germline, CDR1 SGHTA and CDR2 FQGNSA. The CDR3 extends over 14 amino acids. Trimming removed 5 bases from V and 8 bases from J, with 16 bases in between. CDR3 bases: TGTGCCAGCAGCCTACACCAAGGGACACATGAGCAGTTCTTC. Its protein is CASSLHQGTHEQFF.

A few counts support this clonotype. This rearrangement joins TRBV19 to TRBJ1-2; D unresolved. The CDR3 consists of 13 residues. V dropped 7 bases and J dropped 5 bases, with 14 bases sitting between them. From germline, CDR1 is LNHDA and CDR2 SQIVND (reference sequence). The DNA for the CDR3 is TGTGCCAGTACCCCGATGGGTGGTTATGGCTACACCTTC. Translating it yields CASTPMGGYGYTF.

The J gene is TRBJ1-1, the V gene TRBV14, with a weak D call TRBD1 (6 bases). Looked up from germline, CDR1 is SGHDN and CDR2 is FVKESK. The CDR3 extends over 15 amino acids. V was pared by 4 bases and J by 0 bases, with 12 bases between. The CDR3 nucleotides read TGTGCCAGCAGCCGCCCCGGGACACTGAACACTGAAGCTTTCTTT. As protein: CASSRPGTLNTEAFF.

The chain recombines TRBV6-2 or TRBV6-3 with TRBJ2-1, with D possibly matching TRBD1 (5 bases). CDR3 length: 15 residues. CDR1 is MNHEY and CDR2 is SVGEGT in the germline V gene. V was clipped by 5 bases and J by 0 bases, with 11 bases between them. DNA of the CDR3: TGTGCCAGCAGTCCAAGGGGTGCCTCCTACAATGAGCAGTTCTTC. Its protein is CASSPRGASYNEQFF.

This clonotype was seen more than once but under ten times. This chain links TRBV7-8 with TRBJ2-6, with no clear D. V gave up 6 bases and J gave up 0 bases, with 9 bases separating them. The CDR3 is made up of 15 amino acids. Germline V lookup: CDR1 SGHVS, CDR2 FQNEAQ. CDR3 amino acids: CASRRGVSGANVLTF. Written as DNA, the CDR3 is TGTGCCAGCAGGCGAGGCGTCTCTGGGGCCAACGTCCTGACTTTC.

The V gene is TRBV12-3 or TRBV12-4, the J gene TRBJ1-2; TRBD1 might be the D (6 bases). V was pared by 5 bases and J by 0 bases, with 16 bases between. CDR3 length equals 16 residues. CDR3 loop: CASSPTQGISNYGYTF. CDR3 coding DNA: TGTGCCAGCAGTCCTACTCAGGGGATCTCTAACTATGGCTACACCTTC.

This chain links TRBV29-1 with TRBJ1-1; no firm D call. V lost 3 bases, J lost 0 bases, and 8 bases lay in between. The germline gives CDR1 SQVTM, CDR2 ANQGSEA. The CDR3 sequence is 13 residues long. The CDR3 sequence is CSVDLGLNTEAFF. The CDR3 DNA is TGCAGCGTTGATCTGGGCCTGAACACTGAAGCTTTCTTT.

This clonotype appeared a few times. The CDR3 sequence is CASSDRSGRISYEQYF. The CDR3 DNA reads as TGTGCCAGCAGCGACAGGAGCGGGAGGATCTCCTACGAGCAGTACTTC. The rearrangement uses TRBV6-2 or TRBV6-3 and TRBJ2-7, with TRBD2 matching over 9 bases. Germline loops: CDR1 MNHEY, CDR2 SVGEGT. Trimming at V came to 6 bases and at J to 0 bases, leaving 9 bases not matched to a gene. The CDR3 contains 16 residues.

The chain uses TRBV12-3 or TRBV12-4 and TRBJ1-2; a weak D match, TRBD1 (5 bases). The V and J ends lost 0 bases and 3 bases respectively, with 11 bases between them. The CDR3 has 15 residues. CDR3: CASSLARRAHYGYTF. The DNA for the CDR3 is TGTGCCAGCAGTTTAGCCCGCAGGGCTCACTATGGCTACACCTTC.

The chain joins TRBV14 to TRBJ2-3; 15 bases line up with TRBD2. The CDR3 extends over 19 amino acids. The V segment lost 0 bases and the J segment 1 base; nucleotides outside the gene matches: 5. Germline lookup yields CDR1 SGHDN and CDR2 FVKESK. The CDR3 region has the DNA TGTGCCAGCAGCCAAGACCGGGGACTAGCGGGAGGCGGCACAGATACGCAGTATTTT. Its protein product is CASSQDRGLAGGGTDTQYF.

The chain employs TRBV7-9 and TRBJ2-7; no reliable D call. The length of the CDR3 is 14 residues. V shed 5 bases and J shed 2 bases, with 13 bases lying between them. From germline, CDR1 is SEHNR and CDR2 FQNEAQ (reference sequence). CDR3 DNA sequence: TGTGCCAGCAGCCATACATATGCGGCCTACGAGCAGTACTTC. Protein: CASSHTYAAYEQYF.

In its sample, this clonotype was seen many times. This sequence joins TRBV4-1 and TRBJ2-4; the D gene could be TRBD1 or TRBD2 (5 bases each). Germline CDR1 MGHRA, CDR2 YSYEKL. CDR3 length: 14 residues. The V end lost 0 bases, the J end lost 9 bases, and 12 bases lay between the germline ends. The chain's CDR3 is CASSQESTGGIQYF. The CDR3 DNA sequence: TGCGCCAGCAGCCAAGAGTCCACTGGGGGCATTCAGTACTTC.

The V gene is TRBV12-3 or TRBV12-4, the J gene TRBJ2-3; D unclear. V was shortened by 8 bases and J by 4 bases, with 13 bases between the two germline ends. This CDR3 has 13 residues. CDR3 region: CASSMAASDTQYF. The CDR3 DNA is TGTGCCAGCTCCATGGCGGCTTCAGATACGCAGTATTTT.

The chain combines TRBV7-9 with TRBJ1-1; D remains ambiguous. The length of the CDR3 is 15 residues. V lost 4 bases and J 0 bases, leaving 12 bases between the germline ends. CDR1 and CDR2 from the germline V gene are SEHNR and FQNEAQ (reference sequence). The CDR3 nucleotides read TGTGCCAGCAGCTCCCCCGAAGACTTGAACACTGAAGCTTTCTTT. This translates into CASSSPEDLNTEAFF.

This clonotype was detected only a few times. In DNA form, the CDR3 reads TGTGCCAGCCGGGACAGGGATTTCACCGGGGAGCTGTTTTTT. Translation: CASRDRDFTGELFF. The chain recombines TRBV6-1 with TRBJ2-2, with 9 nucleotides matching TRBD1. V lost 8 bases to trimming and J lost 4 bases; unmatched junction nucleotides: 5. The CDR3 has 14 residues. CDR1 is MNHNS, CDR2 SASEGT, per germline.

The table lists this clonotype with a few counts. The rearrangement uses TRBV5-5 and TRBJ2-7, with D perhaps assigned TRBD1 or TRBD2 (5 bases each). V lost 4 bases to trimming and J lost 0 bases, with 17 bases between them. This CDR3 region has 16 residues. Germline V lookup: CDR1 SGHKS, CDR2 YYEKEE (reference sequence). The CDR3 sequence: CASSAPGRSSSYEQYF. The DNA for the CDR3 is TGTGCCAGCAGCGCTCCGGGACGGTCGAGCTCCTACGAGCAGTACTTC.